A selection of T cell receptor beta chains follows, all from one sample in a study of T cells in Graves' hyperthyroidism and ophthalmopathy. Via MiXCR, TCRdb re-called the multiplex PCR reads, giving one row per CDR3 protein. Of 150,000 or so distinct CDR3 sequences listed, roughly 10% are singletons. Material: blood. The source is a young woman with Graves' hyperthyroidism that later progressed to Graves' ophthalmopathy. Both conserved end residues are trimmed from each CDR3. Part of the rows lack a size; the others show once, few, many or a class for expanded clones.

CDR3,size,J,V
AWSLGSGSNTGELF,many,TRBJ2-2,TRBV30
ASSQEGTSGGPGTQY,few,TRBJ2-3,TRBV4-2
ASTDTGGPIYEQY,many,TRBJ2-7,TRBV12-3/TRBV12-4
ASSQLGGAGELF,.,TRBJ2-2,TRBV4-1
ASSMVRGVGPIGELF,many,TRBJ2-2,TRBV19
ASSLVGTGGYNEQF,many,TRBJ2-1,TRBV5-5
ASRPGQAASYEQY,many,TRBJ2-7,TRBV27
ASIRTRPNTGELF,.,TRBJ2-2,TRBV19
AISEGSNEQF,many,TRBJ2-1,TRBV10-3
ASSYPRGLAGGKIQETQY,many,TRBJ2-5,TRBV6-5
ASSEGEEGYEQY,many,TRBJ2-7,TRBV6-1
ASSTRGAFTEAF,many,TRBJ1-1,TRBV3-1
ASSSTSGRFSDEQF,many,TRBJ2-1,TRBV6-1
ASSYSILAGGYEQY,.,TRBJ2-7,TRBV6-6
ASSPTGRMYEQY,many,TRBJ2-7,TRBV28
ASSQGAPSNQPQH,many,TRBJ1-5,TRBV3-1
ATGEAEQPQH,many,TRBJ1-5,TRBV19
ASSLGGTDTQY,many,TRBJ2-3,TRBV5-4
SASLLMANQPQH,many,TRBJ1-5,TRBV20-1
SARLAGGFYEQY,many,TRBJ2-7,TRBV20-1
ASSAFGTSIDEQY,many,TRBJ2-7,TRBV7-8
ASSLTGINYGYT,many,TRBJ1-2,TRBV11-2
ASSLGYDNYGYT,many,TRBJ1-2,TRBV12-3/TRBV12-4
AWSWQYQETQY,many,TRBJ2-5,TRBV30
ASSLLGPRTSGSTDTQY,many,TRBJ2-3,TRBV27
ASSSLGSGELF,few,TRBJ2-2,TRBV6-1
AISELTGNGYT,.,TRBJ1-2,TRBV10-3
ASSEVGQGVGLSNQPQH,many,TRBJ1-5,TRBV6-1
ASSLELAVPNEQF,many,TRBJ2-1,TRBV12-3/TRBV12-4
ASSSDRSRPYGYT,many,TRBJ1-2,TRBV28
ASSYGTGLGNIQY,few,TRBJ2-4,TRBV6-5
ASSLGAGSSYNSPLH,many,TRBJ1-6,TRBV5-6
ASSLERGAYGYT,few,TRBJ1-2,TRBV7-6
ASSEVGGGGQPQH,many,TRBJ1-5,TRBV2
ASSRTLLTATNEKLF,few,TRBJ1-4,TRBV4-1
SATIGTRSYEQY,many,TRBJ2-7,TRBV20-1
ASSFRPDTEAF,many,TRBJ1-1,TRBV11-2
AWSRGTGDPEAF,many,TRBJ1-1,TRBV30
ASSHYQSSYNEQF,.,TRBJ2-1,TRBV4-1
AWSISPGLPYNEQF,many,TRBJ2-1,TRBV30
ASSLIQGTNEKLF,many,TRBJ1-4,TRBV7-2
ASSDPERETQY,many,TRBJ2-5,TRBV6-1
ARERVNNEQF,few,TRBJ2-1,TRBV2
ASSLAQWSLNQPQH,many,TRBJ1-5,TRBV7-2
ASSPRHPGQGGSYNEQF,few,TRBJ2-1,TRBV18
SARRAGGPHEQF,many,TRBJ2-1,TRBV20-1
SARVWDRSPYEQY,many,TRBJ2-7,TRBV20-1
ASSLGWASGGAVETQY,many,TRBJ2-5,TRBV7-2
ASSLFQGRSYEQY,many,TRBJ2-7,TRBV28
ASSLYVPGTLMNTEAF,.,TRBJ1-1,TRBV27
ASSPQPGLAGSTGTDTQY,once,TRBJ2-3,TRBV6-2/TRBV6-3
SARVGAGPYSNQPQH,many,TRBJ1-5,TRBV20-1
ATSETRQSRTDTQY,many,TRBJ2-3,TRBV24-1